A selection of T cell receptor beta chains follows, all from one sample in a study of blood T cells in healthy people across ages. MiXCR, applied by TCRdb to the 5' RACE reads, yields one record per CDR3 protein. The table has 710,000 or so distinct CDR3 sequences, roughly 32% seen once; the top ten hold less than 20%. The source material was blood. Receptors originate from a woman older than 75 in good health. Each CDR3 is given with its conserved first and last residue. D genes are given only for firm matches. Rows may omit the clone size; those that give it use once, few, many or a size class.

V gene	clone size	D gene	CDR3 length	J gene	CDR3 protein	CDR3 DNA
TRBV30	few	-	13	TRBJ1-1	CAWNRALNTEAFF	TGTGCCTGGAATCGGGCTCTGAACACTGAAGCTTTCTTT
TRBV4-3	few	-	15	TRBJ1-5	CASSQQGASNQPQHF	TGCGCCAGCAGCCAGCAAGGGGCTAGCAATCAGCCCCAGCATTTT
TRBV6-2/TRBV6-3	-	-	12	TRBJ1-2	CASKNLDSGYTF	TGTGCCAGCAAAAACCTAGACTCGGGCTACACCTTC
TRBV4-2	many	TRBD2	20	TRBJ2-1	CASSQMTSGGAVGSYNEQFF	TGTGCCAGCAGCCAAATGACTAGCGGGGGGGCCGTCGGGTCCTACAATGAGCAGTTCTTC
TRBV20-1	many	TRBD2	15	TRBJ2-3	CSGLAGGIYTDTQYF	TGCAGTGGGCTAGCGGGGGGGATCTATACAGATACGCAGTATTTT
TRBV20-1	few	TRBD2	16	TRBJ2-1	CSADLLLAGAYNEQFF	TGCAGTGCTGACCTCCTACTAGCGGGAGCCTACAATGAGCAGTTCTTC
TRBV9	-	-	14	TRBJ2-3	CASSFRSYTDTQYF	TGTGCCAGCAGCTTCCGCTCCTACACAGATACGCAGTATTTT
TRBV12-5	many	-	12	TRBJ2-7	CASGNGNYEQYF	TGTGCTAGTGGTAATGGGAACTACGAGCAGTACTTC
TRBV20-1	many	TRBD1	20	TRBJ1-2	CSARDIGGLATGPTNYGYTF	TGCAGTGCTAGAGATATAGGGGGCCTCGCGACAGGACCTACTAACTATGGCTACACCTTC
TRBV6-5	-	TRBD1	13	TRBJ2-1	CATGTGSYNEQFF	TGTGCCACCGGGACAGGGTCCTACAATGAGCAGTTCTTC
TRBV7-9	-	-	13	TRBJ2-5	CASSLGFRETQYF	TGTGCCAGCAGCTTAGGGTTCAGGGAGACCCAGTACTTC